The present entry profiles one T cell receptor (beta chain) with its context. Its antigen is not identified. V was cut by 7 bases and J by 2 bases, with 9 bases left in between. The CDR3 sequence is 12 residues long. The germline gives CDR1 SEHNR, CDR2 FQNEAQ (reference sequence). The data were taken from a study of CD8 T cells in Susac syndrome. Findings of the study overall: An acknowledgment was made by the study that its TCR sequencing and HLA analysis involved relatively few individuals.

Patients with stable or active relapsing-remitting disease, all of them treatment-naive, made up the multiple sclerosis controls. Reverse transcription of roughly 0.45 to 1 ug RNA was carried out with random hexamers. Amplification of TCR beta CDR3 used immunoSEQ multiplex PCR across 54 Vbeta and 13 Jbeta. TCRdb reanalysed the immunoSEQ multiplex PCR reads using MiXCR and keeps one entry per CDR3 protein. The table shows about 180,000 distinct CDR3 sequences, with 85% to 95% occurring only once. The sample consisted of CD8+ T cells from PBMCs. The V and J genes are TRBV7-9 and TRBJ2-7; D possibly corresponds to TRBD2 (6 bases). The clonotype comes from a human donor with multiple sclerosis. The chain's CDR3 is CASNGGAYEQYF. CDR3 nucleotide sequence: TGTGCCAGCAATGGAGGGGCCTACGAGCAGTACTTC.